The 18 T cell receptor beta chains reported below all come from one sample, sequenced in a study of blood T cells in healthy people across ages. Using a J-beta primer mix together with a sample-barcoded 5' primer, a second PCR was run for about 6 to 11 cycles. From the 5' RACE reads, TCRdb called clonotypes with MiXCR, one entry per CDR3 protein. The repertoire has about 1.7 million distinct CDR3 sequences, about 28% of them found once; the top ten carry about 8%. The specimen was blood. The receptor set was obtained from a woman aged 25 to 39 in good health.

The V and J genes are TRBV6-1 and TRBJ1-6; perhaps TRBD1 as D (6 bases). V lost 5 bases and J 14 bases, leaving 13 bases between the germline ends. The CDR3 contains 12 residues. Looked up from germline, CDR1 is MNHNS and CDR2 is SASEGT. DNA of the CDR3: TGTGCCAGCAGTCCACAGGGCGCAACCCTCCACTTT. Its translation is CASSPQGATLHF.

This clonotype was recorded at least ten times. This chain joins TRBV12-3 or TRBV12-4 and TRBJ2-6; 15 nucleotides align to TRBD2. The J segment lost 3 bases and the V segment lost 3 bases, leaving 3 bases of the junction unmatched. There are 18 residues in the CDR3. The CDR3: CASSFSGLAGGGANVLTF. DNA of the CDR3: TGTGCCAGCAGTTTTTCGGGACTAGCGGGAGGTGGGGCCAACGTCCTGACTTTC.

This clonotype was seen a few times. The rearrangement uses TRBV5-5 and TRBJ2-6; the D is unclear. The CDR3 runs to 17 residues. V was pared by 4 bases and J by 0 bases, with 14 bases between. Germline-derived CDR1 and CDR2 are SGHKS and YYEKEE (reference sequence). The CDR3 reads CASSRGSVTSGANVLTF. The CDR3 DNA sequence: TGTGCCAGCAGCCGCGGATCGGTAACCTCTGGGGCCAACGTCCTGACTTTC. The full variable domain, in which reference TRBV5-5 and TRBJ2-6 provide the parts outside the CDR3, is DAGVTQSPTHLIKTRGQQVTLRCSPISGHKSVSWYQQVLGQGPQFIFQYYEKEERGRGNFPDRFSARQFPNYSSELNVNALLLGDSALYLCASSRGSVTSGANVLTFGAGSRLTVL.

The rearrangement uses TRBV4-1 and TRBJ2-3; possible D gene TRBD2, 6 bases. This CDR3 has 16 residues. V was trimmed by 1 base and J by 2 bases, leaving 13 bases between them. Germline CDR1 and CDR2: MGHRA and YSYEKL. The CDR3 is CASSQVRAGLTDTQYF. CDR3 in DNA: TGCGCCAGCAGCCAAGTCAGGGCGGGGCTCACAGATACGCAGTATTTT.

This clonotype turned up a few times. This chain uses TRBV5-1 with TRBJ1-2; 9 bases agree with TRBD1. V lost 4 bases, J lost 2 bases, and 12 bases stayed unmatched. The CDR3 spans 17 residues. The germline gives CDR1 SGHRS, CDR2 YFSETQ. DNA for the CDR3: TGCGCCAGCAGCCCGGGACAGGGTACGCGAACAAACTATGGCTACACCTTC. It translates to CASSPGQGTRTNYGYTF.

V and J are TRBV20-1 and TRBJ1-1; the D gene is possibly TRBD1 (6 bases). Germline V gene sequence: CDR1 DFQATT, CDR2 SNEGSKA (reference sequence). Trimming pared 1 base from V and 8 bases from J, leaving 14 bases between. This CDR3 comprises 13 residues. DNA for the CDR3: TGCAGTGCTAGAGTCCCGGGGGGCGACGAAGCTTTCTTT. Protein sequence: CSARVPGGDEAFF.

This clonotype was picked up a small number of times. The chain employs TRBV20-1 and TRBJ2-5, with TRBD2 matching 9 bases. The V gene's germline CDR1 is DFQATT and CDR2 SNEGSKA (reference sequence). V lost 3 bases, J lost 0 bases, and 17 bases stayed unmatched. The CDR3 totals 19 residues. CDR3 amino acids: CSASVPGAGGALYQETQYF. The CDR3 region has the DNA TGCAGTGCTAGCGTCCCAGGAGCGGGAGGAGCGTTGTACCAAGAGACCCAGTACTTC.

The CDR3 region is CASSYRWMGGNSNQPQHF. Written as DNA, the CDR3 is TGTGCCAGCAGTTACCGGTGGATGGGGGGTAATAGCAATCAGCCCCAGCATTTT. This chain joins TRBV6-5 and TRBJ1-5; TRBD1 is a possible D gene (5 bases). CDR1 is MNHEY and CDR2 is SVGAGI in the germline V gene. This CDR3 region has 18 residues. Between the trimmed V and J ends, which lost 2 bases and 0 bases, there was a span of 17 bases.

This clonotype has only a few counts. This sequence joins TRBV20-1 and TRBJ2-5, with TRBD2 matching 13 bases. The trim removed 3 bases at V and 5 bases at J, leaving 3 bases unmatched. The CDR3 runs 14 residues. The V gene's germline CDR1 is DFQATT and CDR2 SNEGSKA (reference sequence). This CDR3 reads CSARLTSGGETQYF. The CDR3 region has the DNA TGCAGTGCTAGGTTGACTAGCGGGGGGGAGACCCAGTACTTC.

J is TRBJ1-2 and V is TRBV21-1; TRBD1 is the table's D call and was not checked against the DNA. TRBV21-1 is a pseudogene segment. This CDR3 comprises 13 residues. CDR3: CASSPLGGDGYTF. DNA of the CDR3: TGTGCCAGCAGCCCCTTGGGGGGGGATGGCTACACCTTC.

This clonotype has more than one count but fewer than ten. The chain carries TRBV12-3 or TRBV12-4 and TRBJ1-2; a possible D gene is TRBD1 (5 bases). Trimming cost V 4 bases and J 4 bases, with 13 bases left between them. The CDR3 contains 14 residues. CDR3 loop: CASSSRQPLYGYTF. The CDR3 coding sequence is TGTGCCAGCAGTTCTCGACAGCCTCTCTATGGCTACACCTTC.

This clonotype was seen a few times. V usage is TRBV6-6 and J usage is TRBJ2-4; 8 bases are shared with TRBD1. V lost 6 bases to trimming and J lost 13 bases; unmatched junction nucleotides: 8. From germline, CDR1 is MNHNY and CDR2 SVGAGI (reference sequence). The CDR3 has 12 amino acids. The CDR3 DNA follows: TGTGCCAGCAGAGGACAGGGCTGGGAGCAGTACTTC. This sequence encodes CASRGQGWEQYF.

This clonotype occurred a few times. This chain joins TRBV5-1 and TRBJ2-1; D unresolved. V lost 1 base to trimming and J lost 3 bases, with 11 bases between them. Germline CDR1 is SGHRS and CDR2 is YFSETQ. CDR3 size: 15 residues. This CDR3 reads CASSLLSAHYNEQFF. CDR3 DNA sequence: TGCGCCAGCAGCTTGTTGTCTGCACACTACAATGAGCAGTTCTTC. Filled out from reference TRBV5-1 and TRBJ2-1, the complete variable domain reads KAGVTQTPRYLIKTRGQQVTLSCSPISGHRSVSWYQQTPGQGLQFLFEYFSETQRNKGNFPGRFSGRQFSNSRSEMNVSTLELGDSALYLCASSLLSAHYNEQFFGPGTRLTVL.

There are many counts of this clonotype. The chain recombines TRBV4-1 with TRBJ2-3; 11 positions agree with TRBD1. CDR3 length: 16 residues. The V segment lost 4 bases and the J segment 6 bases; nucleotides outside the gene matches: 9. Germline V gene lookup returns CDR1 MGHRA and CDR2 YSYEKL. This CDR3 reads CASSPTRDRGSDTQYF. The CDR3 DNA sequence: TGCGCCAGCAGCCCCACCCGGGACAGGGGGTCGGATACGCAGTATTTT.

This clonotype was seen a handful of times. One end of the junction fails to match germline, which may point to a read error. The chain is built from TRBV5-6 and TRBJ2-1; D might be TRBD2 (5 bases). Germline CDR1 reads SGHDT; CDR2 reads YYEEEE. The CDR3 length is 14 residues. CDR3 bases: TGTGCCAGCAGCTTGGCCGGAACGCTCACCCCGGAGGTCTTC. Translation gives CASSLAGTLTPEVF.

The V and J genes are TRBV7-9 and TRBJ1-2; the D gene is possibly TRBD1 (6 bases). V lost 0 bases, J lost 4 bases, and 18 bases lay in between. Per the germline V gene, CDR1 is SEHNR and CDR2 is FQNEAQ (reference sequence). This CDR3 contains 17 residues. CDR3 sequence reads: CASSLARGGSLAYGYTF. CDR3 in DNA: TGTGCCAGCAGCTTAGCGCGAGGGGGGAGCCTTGCCTATGGCTACACCTTC.

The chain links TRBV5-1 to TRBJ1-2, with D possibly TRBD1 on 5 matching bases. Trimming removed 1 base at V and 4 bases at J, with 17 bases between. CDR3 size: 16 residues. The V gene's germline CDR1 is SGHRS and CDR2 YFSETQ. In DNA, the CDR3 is TGCGCCAGCAGCTTGACCCCCGGGGGGAATACCTATGGCTACACCTTC. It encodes CASSLTPGGNTYGYTF.

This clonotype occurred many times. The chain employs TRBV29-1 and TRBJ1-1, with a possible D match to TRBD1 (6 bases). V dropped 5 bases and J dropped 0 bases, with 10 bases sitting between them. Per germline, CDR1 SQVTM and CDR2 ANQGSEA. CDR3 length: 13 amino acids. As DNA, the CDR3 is TGCAGCGTTAGGACAGTCTTGAACACTGAAGCTTTCTTT. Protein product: CSVRTVLNTEAFF.